This TCR beta chain is from a study of T cells in Graves' hyperthyroidism and ophthalmopathy. Study-level points and caveats: Most clonotypes expanded in the thyroid (above 0.001) were also present in blood.

Authors of the study amplified TCR beta CDR3 regions from RNA transcripts. RT-PCR in the first round (using the HTBI primer set) targeted the TCR CDR3. MiXCR, applied by TCRdb to the multiplex PCR reads, yields one record per CDR3 protein. The table includes about 480,000 distinct CDR3 sequences, approximately 15% detected once. In germline, CDR1 is MNHNS, CDR2 SASEGT. This CDR3 is 11 amino acids long. Trimming stripped 6 bases from V and 4 bases from J, with 7 bases between. Diagnosing involved the use of clinical symptoms, serum thyroxine and TRAb, thyroid ultrasound and orbital computed tomography. Details on this clonotype: The antigen is undetermined.

Sequencing was done on a sample of blood. The chain carries TRBV6-1 and TRBJ2-7; D is unclear. The sequence derives from a woman between 18 and 29 years old with Graves' hyperthyroidism. DNA for the CDR3: TGTGCCAGCAGAGAGGTTTACGAGCAGTACTTC. The encoded protein is CASREVYEQYF.